This T cell receptor beta chain appears in the sequencing data of a study of blood T cell repertoires in COVID-19. Symptom resolution, clearance, or two negative PCRs marked donors in Cohort 3 as recovered. The repertoire was sequenced with immunoSEQ multiplex PCR; TCRdb's copy has only in-frame clones and lacks some. The profile shows 200,000 or so clones, roughly four fifths of them singletons. This TCR came from a man between 60 and 75 years old who had recovered from COVID-19. Sequenced: PBMCs or T cells enriched from blood (not recorded which).

In DNA form, the CDR3 reads TGTGCCAGCAGTCCTCTAGCGGGGGAACAATTTACAAATGAGCAGTTCTTC. It encodes CASSPLAGEQFTNEQFF. The V and J genes are TRBV6-6 and TRBJ2-1; 10 bases are shared with TRBD2. The CDR3 sequence is 17 residues long. Trimming took 5 bases from V and 7 from J; bases not matched to a gene: 14. Per germline, CDR1 MNHNY and CDR2 SVGAGI (reference sequence).